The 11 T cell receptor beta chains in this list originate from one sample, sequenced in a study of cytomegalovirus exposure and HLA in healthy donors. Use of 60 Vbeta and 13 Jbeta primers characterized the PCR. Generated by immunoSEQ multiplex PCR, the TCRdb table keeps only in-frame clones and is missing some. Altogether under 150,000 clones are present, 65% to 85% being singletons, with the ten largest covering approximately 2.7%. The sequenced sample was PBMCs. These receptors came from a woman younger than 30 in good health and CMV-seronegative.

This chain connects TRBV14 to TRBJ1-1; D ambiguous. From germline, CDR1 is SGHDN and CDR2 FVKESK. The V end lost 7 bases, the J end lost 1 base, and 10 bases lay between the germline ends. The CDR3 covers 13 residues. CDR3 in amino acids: CASTRNRNTEAFF. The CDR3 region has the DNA TGTGCCAGCACCCGGAACAGGAACACTGAAGCTTTCTTT.

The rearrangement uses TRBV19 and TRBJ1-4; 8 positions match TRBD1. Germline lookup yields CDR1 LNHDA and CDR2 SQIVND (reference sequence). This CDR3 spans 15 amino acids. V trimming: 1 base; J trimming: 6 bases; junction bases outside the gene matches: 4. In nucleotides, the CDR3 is TGTGCCAGTAGTATAGTAGAGACAGGGGATGAAAAACTGTTTTTT. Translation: CASSIVETGDEKLFF.

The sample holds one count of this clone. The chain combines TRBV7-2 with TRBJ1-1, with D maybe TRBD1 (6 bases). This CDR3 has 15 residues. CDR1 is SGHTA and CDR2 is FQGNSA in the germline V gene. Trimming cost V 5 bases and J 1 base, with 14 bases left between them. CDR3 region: CASSSDRLQNTEAFF. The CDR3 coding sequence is TGTGCCAGCAGCAGCGACAGGTTACAGAACACTGAAGCTTTCTTT.

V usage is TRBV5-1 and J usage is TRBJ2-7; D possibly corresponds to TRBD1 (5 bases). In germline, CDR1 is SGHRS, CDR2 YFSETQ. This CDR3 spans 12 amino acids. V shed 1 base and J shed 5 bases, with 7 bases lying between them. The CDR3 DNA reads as TGCGCCAGCAGCTTGTACAGGAACGAGCAGTACTTC. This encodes CASSLYRNEQYF.

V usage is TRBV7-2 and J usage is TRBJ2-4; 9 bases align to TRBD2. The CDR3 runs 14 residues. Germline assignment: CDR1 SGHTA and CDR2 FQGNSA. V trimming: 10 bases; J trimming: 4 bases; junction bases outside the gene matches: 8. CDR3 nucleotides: TGTGCCACATCTAGCGGGGCCAATAAAAACATTCAGTACTTC. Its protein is CATSSGANKNIQYF.

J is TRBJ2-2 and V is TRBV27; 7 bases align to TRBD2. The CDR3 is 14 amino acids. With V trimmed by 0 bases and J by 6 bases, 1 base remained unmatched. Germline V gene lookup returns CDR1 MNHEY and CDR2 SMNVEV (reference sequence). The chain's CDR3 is CASSLSGGAGELFF. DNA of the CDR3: TGTGCCAGCAGTTTATCTGGGGGGGCCGGGGAGCTGTTTTTT.

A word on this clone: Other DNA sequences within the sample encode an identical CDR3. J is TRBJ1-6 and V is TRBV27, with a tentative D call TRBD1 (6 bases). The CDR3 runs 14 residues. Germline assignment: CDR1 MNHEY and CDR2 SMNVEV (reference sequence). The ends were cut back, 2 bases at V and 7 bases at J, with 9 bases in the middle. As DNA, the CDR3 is TGTGCCAGCAGTTTAAACAGGGCGAATTCACCCCTCCACTTT. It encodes CASSLNRANSPLHF.

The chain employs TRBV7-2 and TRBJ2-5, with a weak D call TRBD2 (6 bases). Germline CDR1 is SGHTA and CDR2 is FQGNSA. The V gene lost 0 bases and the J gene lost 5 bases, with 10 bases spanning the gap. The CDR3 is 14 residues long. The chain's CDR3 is CASSLAGGRETQYF. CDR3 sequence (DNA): TGTGCCAGCAGCTTAGCGGGGGGAAGGGAGACCCAGTACTTC.

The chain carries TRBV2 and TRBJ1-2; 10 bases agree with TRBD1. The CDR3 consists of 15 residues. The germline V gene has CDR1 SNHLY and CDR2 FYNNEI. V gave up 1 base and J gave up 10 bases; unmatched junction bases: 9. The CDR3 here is CASSEGGPGQGHYTF. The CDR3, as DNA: TGTGCCAGCAGTGAAGGGGGACCGGGACAGGGGCACTACACCTTC.

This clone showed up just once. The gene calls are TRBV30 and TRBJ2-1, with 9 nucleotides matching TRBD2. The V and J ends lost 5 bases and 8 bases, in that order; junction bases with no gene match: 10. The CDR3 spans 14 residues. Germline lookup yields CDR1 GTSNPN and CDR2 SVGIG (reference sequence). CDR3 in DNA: TGTGCCTGGCATGCGGGGGGGCCTCGCGATGAGCAGTTCTTC. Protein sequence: CAWHAGGPRDEQFF.

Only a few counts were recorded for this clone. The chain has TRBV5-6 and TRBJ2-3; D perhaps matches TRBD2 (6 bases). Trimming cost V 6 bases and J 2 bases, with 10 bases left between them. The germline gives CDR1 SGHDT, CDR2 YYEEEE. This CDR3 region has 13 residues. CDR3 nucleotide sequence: TGTGCCAGCACGGGGGTTTTCACAGATACGCAGTATTTT. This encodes CASTGVFTDTQYF.